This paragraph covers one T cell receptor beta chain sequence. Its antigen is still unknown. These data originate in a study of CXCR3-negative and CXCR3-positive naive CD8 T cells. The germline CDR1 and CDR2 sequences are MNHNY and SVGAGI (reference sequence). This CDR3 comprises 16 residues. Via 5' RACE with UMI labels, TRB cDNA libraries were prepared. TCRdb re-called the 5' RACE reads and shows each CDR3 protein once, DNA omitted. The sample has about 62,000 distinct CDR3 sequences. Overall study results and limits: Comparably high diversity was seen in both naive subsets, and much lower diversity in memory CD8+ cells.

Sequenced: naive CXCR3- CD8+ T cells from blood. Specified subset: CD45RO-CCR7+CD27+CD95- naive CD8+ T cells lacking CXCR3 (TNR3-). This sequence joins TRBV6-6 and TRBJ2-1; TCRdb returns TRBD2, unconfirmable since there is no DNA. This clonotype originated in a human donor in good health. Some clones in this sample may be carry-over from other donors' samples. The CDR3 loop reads CASSDHLAGGLNEQFF.